This T cell receptor (beta chain) was sequenced for a study of blood T cell repertoires in COVID-19 (dated by TCRdb to about 2020). About the investigation overall: Samples covering the acute and convalescent phases of COVID-19 were provided by collaborators in the United States, Italy and Spain. The repertoires were released in a freely available public database meant as a resource for research on the immune response to SARS-CoV-2. Sample metadata almost always included a de-identified subject ID, COVID-19 status, age in years and sex. Deeply sampled blood TCRbeta repertoires from subjects exposed to, actively infected with, or recovered from COVID-19 were included in the dataset. The samples were drawn from two sources: the first 160 participants of the ongoing ImmuneRACE study, and 1,254 subjects contributed by 6 global collaborators. The prospective study material was composed of cDNA or gDNA derived from T cells, B-cell-depleted T cells, or PBMCs. Where HLA class I and class II types were available, the types were taken from metadata supplied by the sample provider, not from assay-based typing. Findings and caveats that apply to the study as a whole: How much clinical and demographic metadata was included differed by source and by participant, and the metadata was provided uncurated.

As to this clone: The target of this receptor is not known. No base-level quality is on record; no much larger clone is a single base apart.

Each collaborating institution followed its own protocols to collect whole blood in K2EDTA tubes. For TCRbeta analysis, collaborator samples were shipped as frozen whole blood, as isolated PBMCs, or as DNA extracted from either sample type. The immunoSEQ Assay, a bias-controlled multiplex PCR, was used to amplify TCRbeta CDR3 regions from genomic DNA. In the source study's methods: The number of nucleated cells in each sample was estimated from the amplification of reference gene primers within the assay. To quantify the absolute abundance of each unique TCRbeta CDR3 rearrangement, sequence reads were collapsed and filtered. For each sample, productive Simpson clonality was calculated as the square root of Simpson's diversity index over productive rearrangements. TCRdb provides this immuneACCESS table in a form limited to in-frame rearrangements. Some clones are lacking; in checked studies, under half of them reflect an unresolved V gene, and why the rest are absent is not known. That table gives V, J and clone size, and the DNA gave D and trimming. The table for this sample lists around 200,000 clones; 89% of them were counted only once. The top ten clonotypes cover approximately 7% of the sample.

The CDR3 runs 15 residues from the cysteine to the phenylalanine. The retained sequence is limited to the CDR3, 45 bases, with the frame set at the first base. V loses 4 bases, J loses 7 bases, and the germline ends lie 16 bases apart. The germline V gene (reference sequence) supplies CDR1 MNHEY and CDR2 SMNVEV. The receptor was derived from a middle-aged man with acute or convalescent COVID-19. Material: peripheral blood. The rearrangement joined TRBV27 to TRBJ1-4; matching of 5 bases hints at TRBD1 as the D gene. The CDR3: CASSSGTQGGEKLFF. The sequence in DNA is TGTGCCAGCAGTTCCGGGACCCAGGGAGGTGAAAAACTGTTTTTT.